This T cell receptor (beta chain) was identified during a study of blood T cell repertoires in COVID-19. Study as a whole: The study counted Cohort 3 donors as recovered given two negative PCRs, clearance, or symptom resolution. Nucleic acid was either cDNA or gDNA, and it came from T cells, B-cell-depleted T cells, or PBMCs.

Some clones are missing from TCRdb's copy, which holds only in-frame ones; the method was immunoSEQ multiplex PCR. Found here are approximately 210,000 clones, around nine tenths of them singletons; the top ten hold roughly 7.1%. The TCR originated in a man between 25 and 39 years old in a cohort exposed to, infected with or recovered from COVID-19 (not recorded which). The specimen was PBMCs or T cells enriched from blood (not recorded which).

The CDR3 nucleotides are TGCGCCAGCAGCTTTGTCCCGGGACAGGGAACTGAAGCTTTCTTT. Translating gives CASSFVPGQGTEAFF. The rearrangement joins TRBV5-1 to TRBJ1-1; the match to TRBD1 covers 9 bases. CDR3 length: 15 amino acids. Trimming took 2 bases from V and 5 from J; bases not matched to a gene: 7. Germline V gives CDR1 SGHRS, CDR2 YFSETQ.